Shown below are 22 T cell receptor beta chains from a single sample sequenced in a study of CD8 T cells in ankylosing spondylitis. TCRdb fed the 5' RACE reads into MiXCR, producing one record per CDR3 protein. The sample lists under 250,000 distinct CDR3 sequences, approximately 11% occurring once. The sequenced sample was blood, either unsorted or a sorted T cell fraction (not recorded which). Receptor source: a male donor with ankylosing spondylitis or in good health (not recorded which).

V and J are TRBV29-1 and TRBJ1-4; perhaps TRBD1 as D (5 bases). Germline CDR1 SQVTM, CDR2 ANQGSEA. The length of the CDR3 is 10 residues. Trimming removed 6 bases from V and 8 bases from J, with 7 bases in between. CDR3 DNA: TGCAGCGTCAGGACAGAAAAACTGTTTTTT. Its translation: CSVRTEKLFF.

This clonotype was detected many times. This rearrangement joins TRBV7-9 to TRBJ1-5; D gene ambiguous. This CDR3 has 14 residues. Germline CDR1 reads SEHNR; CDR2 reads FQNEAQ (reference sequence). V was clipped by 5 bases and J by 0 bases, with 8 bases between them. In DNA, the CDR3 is TGTGCCAGCAGCCCAGGACTTAGCAATCAGCCCCAGCATTTT. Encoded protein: CASSPGLSNQPQHF.

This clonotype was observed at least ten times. CDR3 sequence reads: CASTLNSNQPQHF. DNA for the CDR3: TGTGCCAGCACCTTAAATAGCAATCAGCCCCAGCATTTT. This chain joins TRBV12-3 or TRBV12-4 and TRBJ1-5; D is ambiguous. This CDR3 is built from 13 residues. Trimming took 7 bases from V and 0 from J, leaving 7 bases between them.

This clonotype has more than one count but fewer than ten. CDR3: CASSLQGPGGANVLTF. As DNA, the CDR3 is TGTGCCAGCAGTTTACAGGGGCCCGGTGGGGCCAACGTCCTGACTTTC. This chain uses TRBV6-5 with TRBJ2-6; TRBD1 matches at 7 bases. CDR1 MNHEY and CDR2 SVGAGI come from the germline V gene. The trim removed 4 bases at V and 3 bases at J, leaving 6 bases unmatched. The CDR3 is made up of 16 amino acids.

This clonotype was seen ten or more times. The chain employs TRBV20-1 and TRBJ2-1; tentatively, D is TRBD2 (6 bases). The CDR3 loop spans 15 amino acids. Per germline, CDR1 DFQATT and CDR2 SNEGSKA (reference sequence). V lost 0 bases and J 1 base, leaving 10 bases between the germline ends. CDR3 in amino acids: CSARDVGSSYNEQFF. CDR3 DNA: TGCAGTGCTAGAGATGTCGGGAGTTCCTACAATGAGCAGTTCTTC.

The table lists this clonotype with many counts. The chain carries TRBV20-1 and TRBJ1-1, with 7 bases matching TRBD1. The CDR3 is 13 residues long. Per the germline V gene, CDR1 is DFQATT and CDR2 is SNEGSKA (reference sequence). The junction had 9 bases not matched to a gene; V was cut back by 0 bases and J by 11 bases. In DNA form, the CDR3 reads TGCAGTGCTAGAGATAGGGGGCCAGGTATTGCTTTCTTT. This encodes CSARDRGPGIAFF.

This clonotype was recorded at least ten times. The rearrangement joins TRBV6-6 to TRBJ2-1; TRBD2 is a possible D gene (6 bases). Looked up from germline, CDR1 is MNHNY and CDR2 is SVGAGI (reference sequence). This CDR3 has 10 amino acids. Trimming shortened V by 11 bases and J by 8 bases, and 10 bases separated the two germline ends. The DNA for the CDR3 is TGTGCCGTCGGGGACTATGAGCAGTTCTTC. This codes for CAVGDYEQFF.

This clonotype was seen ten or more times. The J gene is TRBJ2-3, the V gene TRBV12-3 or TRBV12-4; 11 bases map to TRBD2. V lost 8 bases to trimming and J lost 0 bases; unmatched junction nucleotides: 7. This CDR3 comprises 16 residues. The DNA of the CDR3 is TGTGCCAGCGAGCGCGCTAGCGGGGGGAGCACAGATACGCAGTATTTT. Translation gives CASERASGGSTDTQYF.

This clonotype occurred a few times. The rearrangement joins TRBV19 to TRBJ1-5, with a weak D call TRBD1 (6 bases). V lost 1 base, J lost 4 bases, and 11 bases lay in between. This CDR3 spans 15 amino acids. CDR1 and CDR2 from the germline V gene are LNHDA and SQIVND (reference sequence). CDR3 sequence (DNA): TGTGCCAGTAGTATAGTAGCGGACAGTAATCAGCCCCAGCATTTT. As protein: CASSIVADSNQPQHF.

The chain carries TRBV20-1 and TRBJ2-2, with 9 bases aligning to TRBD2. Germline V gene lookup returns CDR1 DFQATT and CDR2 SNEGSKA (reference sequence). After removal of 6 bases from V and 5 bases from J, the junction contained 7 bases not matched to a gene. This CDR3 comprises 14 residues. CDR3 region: CSARGLAITGELFF. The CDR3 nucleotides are TGCAGTGCCAGGGGACTAGCAATAACCGGGGAGCTGTTTTTT.

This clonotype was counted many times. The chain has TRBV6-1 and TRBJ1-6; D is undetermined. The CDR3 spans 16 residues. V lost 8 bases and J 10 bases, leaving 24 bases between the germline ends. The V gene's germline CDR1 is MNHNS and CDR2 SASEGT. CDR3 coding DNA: TGTGCCAGCTTCCCTCTCGGGAGTTTAAGCCACTCACCCCTCCACTTT. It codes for CASFPLGSLSHSPLHF.

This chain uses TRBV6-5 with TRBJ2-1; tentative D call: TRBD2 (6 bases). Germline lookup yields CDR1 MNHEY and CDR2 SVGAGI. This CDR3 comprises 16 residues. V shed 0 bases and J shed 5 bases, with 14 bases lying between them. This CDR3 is CASSYSTGVLDNEQFF. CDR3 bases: TGTGCCAGCAGTTACTCTACGGGAGTTTTGGACAATGAGCAGTTCTTC.

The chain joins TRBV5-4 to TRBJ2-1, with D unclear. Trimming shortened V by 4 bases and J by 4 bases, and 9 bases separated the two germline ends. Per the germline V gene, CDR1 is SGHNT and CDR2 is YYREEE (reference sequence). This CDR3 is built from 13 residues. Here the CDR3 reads CASSNRIYNEQFF. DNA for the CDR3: TGTGCCAGCAGCAACCGCATATACAATGAGCAGTTCTTC.

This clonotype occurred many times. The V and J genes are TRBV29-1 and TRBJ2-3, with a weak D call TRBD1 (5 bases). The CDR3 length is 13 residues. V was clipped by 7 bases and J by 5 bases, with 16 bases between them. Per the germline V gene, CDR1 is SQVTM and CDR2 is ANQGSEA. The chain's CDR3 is CSADPQGVDTQYF. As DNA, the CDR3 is TGCAGCGCAGACCCCCAGGGTGTAGATACGCAGTATTTT.

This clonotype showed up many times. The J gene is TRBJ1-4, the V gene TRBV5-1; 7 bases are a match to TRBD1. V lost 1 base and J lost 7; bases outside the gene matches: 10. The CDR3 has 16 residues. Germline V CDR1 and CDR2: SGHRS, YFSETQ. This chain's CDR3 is CASSLTSTGPGEKLFF. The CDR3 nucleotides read TGCGCCAGCAGCTTGACCTCGACAGGGCCCGGTGAAAAACTGTTTTTT.

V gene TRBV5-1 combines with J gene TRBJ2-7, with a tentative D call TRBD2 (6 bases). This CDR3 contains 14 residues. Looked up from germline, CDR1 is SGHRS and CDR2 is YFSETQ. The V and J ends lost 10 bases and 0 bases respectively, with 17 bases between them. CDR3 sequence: CAGTWGGTSYEQYF. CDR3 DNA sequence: TGCGCCGGCACCTGGGGCGGGACCTCCTACGAGCAGTACTTC.

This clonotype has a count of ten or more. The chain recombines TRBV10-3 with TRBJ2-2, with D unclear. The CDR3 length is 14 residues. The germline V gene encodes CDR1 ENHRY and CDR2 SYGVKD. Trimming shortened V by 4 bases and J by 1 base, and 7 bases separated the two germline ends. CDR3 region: CAISAVENTGELFF. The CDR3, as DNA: TGTGCCATCAGTGCGGTGGAGAACACCGGGGAGCTGTTTTTT.

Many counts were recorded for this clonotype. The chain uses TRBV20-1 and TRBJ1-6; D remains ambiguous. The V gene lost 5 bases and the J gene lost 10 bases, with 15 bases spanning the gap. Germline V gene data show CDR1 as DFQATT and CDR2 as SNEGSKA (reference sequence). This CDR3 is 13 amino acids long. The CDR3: CSAQMRVGSPLHF. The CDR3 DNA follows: TGCAGTGCTCAGATGAGGGTCGGATCACCCCTCCACTTT.

CDR3 bases: TGCGCCAGTCAATCGTTAGCGGGGACCTACGAGCAGTACTTC. It translates to CASQSLAGTYEQYF. The rearrangement uses TRBV5-1 and TRBJ2-7; 8 bases are a match to TRBD2. This CDR3 is 14 amino acids long. With 8 bases clipped from V and 2 bases from J, the junction kept 9 bases outside the gene matches. The germline V gene has CDR1 SGHRS and CDR2 YFSETQ.

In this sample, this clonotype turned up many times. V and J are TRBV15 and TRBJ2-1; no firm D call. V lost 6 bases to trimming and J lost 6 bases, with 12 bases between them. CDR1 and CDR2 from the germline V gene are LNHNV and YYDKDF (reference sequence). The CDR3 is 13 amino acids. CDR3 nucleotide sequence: TGTGCCACCAGAGAAGGGTTGGTCAATGAGCAGTTCTTC. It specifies CATREGLVNEQFF.

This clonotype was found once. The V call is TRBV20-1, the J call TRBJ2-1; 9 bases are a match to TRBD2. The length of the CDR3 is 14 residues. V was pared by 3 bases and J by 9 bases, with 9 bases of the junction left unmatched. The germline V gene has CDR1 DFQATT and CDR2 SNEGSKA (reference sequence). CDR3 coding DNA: TGCAGTGCTAGTGGCGGGGGGGCTAGGGGTGAGCAGTTCTTC. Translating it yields CSASGGGARGEQFF.

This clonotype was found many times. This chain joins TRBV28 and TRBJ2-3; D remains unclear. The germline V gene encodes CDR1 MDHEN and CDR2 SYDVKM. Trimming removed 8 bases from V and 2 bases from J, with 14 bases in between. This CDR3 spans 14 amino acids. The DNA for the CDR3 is TGTGCCAGCGGGTCGTCTCCGAACACAGATACGCAGTATTTT. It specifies CASGSSPNTDTQYF. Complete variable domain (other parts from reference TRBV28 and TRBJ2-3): DVKVTQSSRYLVKRTGEKVFLECVQDMDHENMFWYRQDPGLGLRLIYFSYDVKMKEKGDIPEGYSVSREKKERFSLILESASTNQTSMYLCASGSSPNTDTQYFGPGTRLTVL.